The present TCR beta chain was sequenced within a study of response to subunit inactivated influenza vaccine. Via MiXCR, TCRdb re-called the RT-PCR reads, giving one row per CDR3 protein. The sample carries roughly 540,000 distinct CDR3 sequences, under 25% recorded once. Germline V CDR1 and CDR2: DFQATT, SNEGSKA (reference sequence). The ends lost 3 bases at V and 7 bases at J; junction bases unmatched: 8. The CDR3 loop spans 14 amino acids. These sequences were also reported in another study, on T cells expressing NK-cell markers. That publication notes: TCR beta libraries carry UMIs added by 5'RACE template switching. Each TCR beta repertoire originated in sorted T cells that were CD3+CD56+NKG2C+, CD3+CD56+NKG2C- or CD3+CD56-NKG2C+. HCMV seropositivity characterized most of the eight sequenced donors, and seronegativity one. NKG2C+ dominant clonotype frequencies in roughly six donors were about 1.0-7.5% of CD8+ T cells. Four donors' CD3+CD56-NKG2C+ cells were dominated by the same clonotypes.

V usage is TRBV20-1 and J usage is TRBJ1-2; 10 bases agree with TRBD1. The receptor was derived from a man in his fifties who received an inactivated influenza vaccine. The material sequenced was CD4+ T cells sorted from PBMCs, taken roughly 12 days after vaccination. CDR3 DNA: TGCAGTGCTAGGCGGACAGGGGGAATATTTGGCTACACCTTC. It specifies CSARRTGGIFGYTF.